A selection of T cell receptor beta chains follows, all from one sample in a study of shared clonotypes between healthy human individuals. Using immunoSEQ multiplex PCR, the repertoire was profiled, and TCRdb retains in-frame clones only, with some absent. The sample consists of about 980,000 clones, less than 85% of them appearing once. The material sequenced was memory CD4+ T cells sorted from blood. The source is a man younger than 35 in good health. Each CDR3 is given with its conserved first and last residue. Clone size is not always given. Where it is, it says once, few, many or a class for expanded clones.

. 15 TRBV11-3 CASSLGGEQQETQYF
. 17 TRBV7-9 CASSLYGGGVSYNEQFF
. 13 TRBV6-5 CASSRTVQEKLFF
once 15 TRBV9 CASSVGGQGSYEQYF
. 16 TRBV7-2 CASSLVGNAGTDTQYF
once 15 TRBV7-2 CASSLAVSSYNEQFF
few 13 TRBV28 CASSSGAPLGQYF
. 12 TRBV5-1 CASSLGQETQYF
. 14 TRBV7-7 CASSLSGWRDTQYF
few 15 TRBV27 CASSPGTGVIQPQHF
. 13 TRBV19 CASNRLRNTEAFF
. 15 TRBV19 CASRGVEERNRLLFF
. 13 TRBV6-4 CASTFRAPYEQYF
. 14 TRBV6-1 CASKMGQGIYEQYF
. 15 TRBV28 CASRARDIRHTEAFF
. 20 TRBV28 CASSSVQGRYTVGFGNTIYF
once 13 TRBV2 CASSGGRNTEAFF